This T cell receptor (beta chain) was captured in a study of cytotoxic CD8 clonotypes in ibrutinib-treated CLL. V dropped 0 bases and J dropped 7; count of bases not matched to a gene: 3. CDR3 length: 14 amino acids. The germline gives CDR1 SGHVS, CDR2 FQNEAQ. Assay used: immunoSEQ multiplex PCR; TCRdb lists only in-frame clones, some missing. The repertoire holds approximately 70,000 clones, with 80% as singletons. The specimen was PBMCs, collected at disease progression, from a patient treated with ibrutinib. The J gene is TRBJ2-1, the V gene TRBV7-8; 7 bases align to TRBD1. The TCR was taken from a human donor with chronic lymphocytic leukemia. In nucleotides, the CDR3 is TGTGCCAGCAGCTTAGCCTGGGGACAGAATGAGCAGTTCTTC. It yields the protein CASSLAWGQNEQFF.